These 24 T cell receptor beta chains were sequenced from one sample in a study of beta chain features in type 1 diabetes. Expressed TCRB transcripts were sequenced, since all the RNA that had been isolated was reverse transcribed. The protocol was immunoSEQ multiplex PCR, while the TCRdb copy is restricted to in-frame clones and leaves out a portion. The table includes 160,000 or so clones, 9% detected once. Their specific antigens are unknown. Study-wide findings and caveats: Shorter TCRB CDR3s, moderately but significantly so, marked every one of the four CD4+ subsets in Type 1 diabetes patients.

Specimen: central memory CD4+ T cells from blood. The receptors come from a woman younger than 45 with type 1 diabetes.

Here the CDR3 reads CASSRAGVKETQYF. Here the CDR3 DNA reads TGTGCCAGCAGCCGAGCGGGTGTTAAAGAGACCCAGTACTTC. The chain is built from TRBV7-2 and TRBJ2-5, with D maybe TRBD2 (6 bases). The V and J ends lost 5 bases and 3 bases respectively, with 13 bases between them. The CDR3 is made up of 14 amino acids. Germline V gene data show CDR1 as SGHTA and CDR2 as FQGNSA.

This clone was counted between two and nine times. V gene TRBV11-2 combines with J gene TRBJ2-5; 15 nucleotides agree with TRBD2. The germline V gene has CDR1 SGHAT and CDR2 FQNNGV. The CDR3 sequence is 17 residues long. Trimming cost V 4 bases and J 5 bases; bases outside gene matches: 8. The DNA of the CDR3 is TGTGCCAGCAGCTCTGGACTAGCGGGAGGGCTAGGGGAGACCCAGTACTTC. It encodes CASSSGLAGGLGETQYF.

The CDR3 loop reads CASRTALNYGYTF. Here the CDR3 DNA reads TGTGCCAGCAGGACAGCCCTTAACTATGGCTACACCTTC. The chain couples TRBV6-6 to TRBJ1-2, with D tentatively TRBD1 (5 bases). V lost 6 bases and J 1 base, leaving 9 bases between the germline ends. Germline CDR1 is MNHNY and CDR2 is SVGAGI (reference sequence). The CDR3 loop spans 13 amino acids.

This clone was detected many times. The V and J genes are TRBV4-1 and TRBJ1-2; D remains unclear. CDR1 is MGHRA and CDR2 is YSYEKL in the germline V gene. CDR3 length: 18 amino acids. Trimming pared 6 bases from V and 2 bases from J, leaving 25 bases between. The CDR3: CASRHPPPLRGTNYGYTF. The CDR3 coding sequence is TGCGCCAGCAGACACCCCCCCCCACTACGGGGAACCAACTATGGCTACACCTTC.

This clone was seen a handful of times. J is TRBJ2-5 and V is TRBV30; 8 bases line up with TRBD2. The CDR3 has 15 residues. With 1 base clipped from V and 1 base from J, the junction kept 5 bases outside the gene matches. Germline V lookup: CDR1 GTSNPN, CDR2 SVGIG (reference sequence). The CDR3 region has the DNA TGTGCCTGGAGTGCAATAGGACTAGCCCAAGAGACCCAGTACTTC. It translates to CAWSAIGLAQETQYF.

This chain joins TRBV29-1 and TRBJ2-7, with D maybe TRBD1 (6 bases). The CDR3 runs to 13 residues. Germline-derived CDR1 and CDR2 are SQVTM and ANQGSEA. V shed 2 bases and J shed 5 bases, with 13 bases lying between them. CDR3 amino acids: CSVEFGRGDEQYF. The DNA of the CDR3 is TGCAGCGTTGAATTCGGCAGGGGCGACGAGCAGTACTTC.

This chain links TRBV28 with TRBJ2-3; 15 nucleotides align to TRBD2. The CDR3 runs to 17 residues. Germline assignment: CDR1 MDHEN and CDR2 SYDVKM. J gave up 6 bases and V 6 bases, and 10 bases lay outside the gene matches. CDR3 nucleotides: TGTGCCAGCAGGCTTGGACTAGCGGGAGGGCCGGGCGATACGCAGTATTTT. This encodes CASRLGLAGGPGDTQYF.

The J gene is TRBJ2-5, the V gene TRBV2; 11 nucleotides match TRBD1. Trimming removed 9 bases from V and 4 bases from J; junction bases left unmatched: 4. Germline lookup yields CDR1 SNHLY and CDR2 FYNNEI. This CDR3 has 13 amino acids. The CDR3 bases are TGTGCCAGTGGACAGGGGGCTCGAGAGACCCAGTACTTC. This codes for CASGQGARETQYF.

This clone was detected a few times. The chain combines TRBV21-1 with TRBJ2-1; no DNA check was done on the table's D call, TRBD2. TRBV21-1 is a pseudogene segment. The CDR3 sequence is 16 residues long. The CDR3, as DNA: TGTGCCAGCAGCAAAGGTAACGGGAGGATATACAATGAGCAGTTCTTC. Its protein is CASSKGNGRIYNEQFF.

This chain connects TRBV9 to TRBJ2-5; the D gene is possibly TRBD2 (6 bases). Germline-derived CDR1 and CDR2 are SGDLS and YYNGEE. The V and J ends lost 0 bases and 2 bases respectively, with 8 bases between them. This CDR3 is built from 14 residues. The CDR3 nucleotides are TGTGCCAGCAGCGTAGGCGGGAATCAAGAGACCCAGTACTTC. This sequence encodes CASSVGGNQETQYF.

By sample fraction, this clone is medium-sized (0.01 to 0.1%). The rearrangement links TRBV4-2 to TRBJ1-5, with 9 bases that match TRBD1. Germline V gene data show CDR1 as LGHNA and CDR2 as YNFKEQ. The junction had 4 bases not matched to a gene; V was cut back by 4 bases and J by 0 bases. This CDR3 has 16 residues. The CDR3 here is CASSRRDRDSNQPQHF. The CDR3, as DNA: TGTGCCAGCAGCCGCCGGGACAGGGATAGCAATCAGCCCCAGCATTTT.

The rearrangement joins TRBV7-3 to TRBJ2-2, with a possible D match to TRBD2 (6 bases). The ends were cut back, 5 bases at V and 4 bases at J, with 11 bases in the middle. CDR1 is SGHTA, CDR2 FQGTGA, per germline. The CDR3 is 14 amino acids. Here the CDR3 DNA reads TGTGCCAGCAGCCCAGCGGGCAGCACCGGGGAGCTGTTTTTT. Its protein is CASSPAGSTGELFF.

This clone was counted a few times. DNA for the CDR3: TGTGCCAGCAGCTTACAGGGGCTCTACGAGCAGTACTTC. Translation gives CASSLQGLYEQYF. The gene calls are TRBV7-9 and TRBJ2-7; D possibly corresponds to TRBD1 (6 bases). CDR1 SEHNR and CDR2 FQNEAQ come from the germline V gene (reference sequence). V dropped 2 bases and J dropped 3 bases, with 8 bases sitting between them. The CDR3 has 13 residues.

The V call is TRBV7-9, the J call TRBJ2-2; tentatively, D is TRBD1 (6 bases). V lost 5 bases and J lost 3, with 13 bases in between. The CDR3 runs to 15 residues. Germline assignment: CDR1 SEHNR and CDR2 FQNEAQ (reference sequence). CDR3 sequence reads: CASSTRGGYTGELFF. The CDR3 DNA sequence: TGTGCCAGCAGCACCAGGGGTGGTTACACCGGGGAGCTGTTTTTT.

This clone turned up a few times. The chain has TRBV9 and TRBJ2-7, with 9 bases matching TRBD1. The CDR3 has 16 residues. Germline V gene sequence: CDR1 SGDLS, CDR2 YYNGEE. V lost 2 bases, J lost 5 bases, and 11 bases stayed unmatched. The chain's CDR3 is CASSVGSGTGFNEQYF. The DNA for the CDR3 is TGTGCCAGCAGCGTGGGGTCCGGGACAGGGTTTAACGAGCAGTACTTC. Supplemented by reference TRBV9 and TRBJ2-7, the full variable domain reads DSGVTQTPKHLITATGQRVTLRCSPRSGDLSVYWYQQSLDQGLQFLIQYYNGEERAKGNILERFSAQQFPDLHSELNLSSLELGDSALYFCASSVGSGTGFNEQYFGPGTRLTVT.

The V call is TRBV7-3, the J call TRBJ2-1; 12 bases are shared with TRBD2. With 4 bases clipped from V and 2 bases from J, the junction kept 12 bases outside the gene matches. Germline assignment: CDR1 SGHTA and CDR2 FQGTGA. The CDR3 is 19 residues long. The CDR3 region is CASSSLGASGREAYNEQFF. CDR3 DNA sequence: TGTGCCAGCAGCTCCCTCGGAGCTAGCGGGAGGGAAGCCTACAATGAGCAGTTCTTC.

This clone has only a few counts. Distinct nucleotide sequences in the sample also encode this CDR3. The V gene is TRBV5-1, the J gene TRBJ1-2; no firm D call. The CDR3 has 13 amino acids. Trimming removed 0 bases from V and 1 base from J, with 4 bases in between. From germline, CDR1 is SGHRS and CDR2 YFSETQ. In DNA form, the CDR3 reads TGCGCCAGCAGCTTGGACAGTAACTATGGCTACACCTTC. Encoded protein: CASSLDSNYGYTF.

This clone has only a few counts. The chain employs TRBV11-2 and TRBJ2-5; D possibly corresponds to TRBD1 (7 bases). The CDR3 totals 14 residues. V was clipped by 5 bases and J by 1 base, with 11 bases between them. Germline V lookup: CDR1 SGHAT, CDR2 FQNNGV. The CDR3 loop reads CASSRGTAQETQYF. The CDR3 DNA follows: TGTGCCAGCAGCCGCGGGACAGCCCAAGAGACCCAGTACTTC.

The chain has TRBV10-3 and TRBJ2-3; 8 nucleotides agree with TRBD2. This CDR3 is 15 amino acids long. Germline lookup yields CDR1 ENHRY and CDR2 SYGVKD. The V gene end was trimmed by 6 bases and the J gene end by 2 bases; junction bases not matched to a gene: 7. The CDR3: CAIRTSGSDTDTQYF. CDR3 DNA: TGTGCCATCAGGACGAGCGGGAGTGACACAGATACGCAGTATTTT.

This clone was detected a few times. The V and J genes are TRBV28 and TRBJ2-5, with TRBD1 matching 9 bases. Germline V gives CDR1 MDHEN, CDR2 SYDVKM. The length of the CDR3 is 16 residues. V gave up 4 bases and J gave up 0 bases; unmatched junction bases: 6. The CDR3 loop is CASSSTGTGYQETQYF. For the CDR3, the DNA is TGTGCCAGCAGTTCAACCGGGACAGGGTACCAAGAGACCCAGTACTTC.

This clone was recorded a few times. V is TRBV5-1 and J is TRBJ2-5; 7 bases are a match to TRBD1. CDR1 SGHRS and CDR2 YFSETQ come from the germline V gene. This CDR3 contains 15 residues. With 0 bases clipped from V and 4 bases from J, the junction kept 6 bases outside the gene matches. The CDR3: CASSLGPWDRETQYF. CDR3 bases: TGCGCCAGCAGCTTGGGTCCTTGGGACAGAGAGACCCAGTACTTC.

The chain carries TRBV7-2 and TRBJ2-7, with a weak D call TRBD1 (5 bases). CDR1 and CDR2 from the germline V gene are SGHTA and FQGNSA. There are 14 residues in the CDR3. With 5 bases removed from V and 0 bases from J, the gap between germline ends came to 11 bases. CDR3 residues: CASSVTRDSYEQYF. CDR3 bases: TGTGCCAGCAGCGTAACCAGGGACTCCTACGAGCAGTACTTC.

The chain uses TRBV15 and TRBJ2-1; possibly TRBD1 for D (6 bases). The germline V gene has CDR1 LNHNV and CDR2 YYDKDF (reference sequence). Between the trimmed V and J ends, which lost 0 bases and 3 bases, there was a span of 9 bases. This CDR3 region has 15 residues. The CDR3 DNA reads TGTGCCACCAGCAGAGAGGACAGAAACTACAATGAGCAGTTCTTC. Its protein is CATSREDRNYNEQFF.

This clone occurred a few times. V is TRBV6-1 and J is TRBJ2-5; tentative D call: TRBD2 (6 bases). This CDR3 is 14 amino acids long. Germline CDR1 and CDR2: MNHNS and SASEGT. Trimming removed 2 bases at V and 4 bases at J, with 11 bases between. The CDR3 loop is CASSEQAGLETQYF. The DNA for the CDR3 is TGTGCCAGCAGTGAACAAGCGGGTCTAGAGACCCAGTACTTC.